The 14 T cell receptor beta chains below were found in one sample sequenced in a study of cytomegalovirus exposure and HLA in healthy donors. The primer mix had 60 Vbeta and 13 Jbeta primers. The method was immunoSEQ multiplex PCR; TCRdb's version includes in-frame clones alone and lacks a portion of them. The sample holds around 130,000 clones, under 85% seen once. Sequencing input: PBMCs. These receptors all come from a woman aged 45 to 65 in good health and CMV-seropositive.

In its sample, this clone was seen a few times. CDR3 protein: CASSASGGGETQYF. The CDR3 DNA is TGTGCCAGCAGCGCGTCGGGGGGCGGAGAGACCCAGTACTTC. The gene calls are TRBV7-9 and TRBJ2-5, with D perhaps matching TRBD2 (7 bases). There are 14 residues in the CDR3. Between the trimmed V and J ends, which lost 5 bases and 4 bases, there was a span of 14 bases. The germline V gene has CDR1 SEHNR and CDR2 FQNEAQ (reference sequence).

This chain connects TRBV30 to TRBJ2-3; TRBD1 might be the D (6 bases). CDR3 size: 14 residues. V was shortened by 0 bases and J by 4 bases, with 11 bases between the two germline ends. CDR1 is GTSNPN and CDR2 is SVGIG in the germline V gene (reference sequence). The CDR3 loop reads CAWSVQGSPDTQYF. In DNA form, the CDR3 reads TGTGCCTGGAGTGTACAGGGTAGCCCAGATACGCAGTATTTT.

The rearrangement joins TRBV6-1 to TRBJ1-4; D ambiguous. This CDR3 spans 14 amino acids. V lost 2 bases, J lost 10 bases, and 14 bases lay in between. Germline CDR1 and CDR2: MNHNS and SASEGT. This CDR3 reads CASSEWRLLGKLFF. In DNA form, the CDR3 reads TGTGCCAGCAGTGAATGGCGACTACTCGGAAAACTGTTTTTT.

This chain links TRBV7-9 with TRBJ2-7; a possible D gene is TRBD2 (6 bases). CDR1 is SEHNR, CDR2 FQNEAQ, per germline (reference sequence). Trimming shortened V by 3 bases and J by 7 bases, and 7 bases separated the two germline ends. The length of the CDR3 is 11 residues. CDR3: CASSLAGEQYF. The CDR3 coding sequence is TGTGCCAGCAGCTTGGCGGGGGAGCAGTACTTC.

This clone has just one count. This chain joins TRBV14 and TRBJ2-6; 8 nucleotides align to TRBD2. The CDR3 loop spans 16 amino acids. Germline V lookup: CDR1 SGHDN, CDR2 FVKESK. V shed 1 base, J shed 3 bases, and the junction held 2 bases outside the gene matches. The CDR3 DNA sequence: TGTGCCAGCAGCCAAGCGGGGGGGCTTGGGGCCAACGTCCTGACTTTC. The encoded protein is CASSQAGGLGANVLTF.

The chain recombines TRBV6-5 with TRBJ1-5; D gene ambiguous. CDR1 and CDR2 from the germline V gene are MNHEY and SVGAGI. The CDR3 covers 14 residues. V was trimmed by 3 bases and J by 5 bases, leaving 11 bases between them. The CDR3 DNA reads TGTGCCAGCAGTTATGGCAGAACCCATCAGCCCCAGCATTTT. It is translated as CASSYGRTHQPQHF.

This clone was picked up one time. The chain joins TRBV9 to TRBJ2-7; 8 nucleotides line up with TRBD2. The CDR3 is made up of 17 amino acids. Germline V gives CDR1 SGDLS, CDR2 YYNGEE. V lost 2 bases to trimming and J lost 3 bases; unmatched junction nucleotides: 13. The CDR3 DNA sequence: TGTGCCAGCAGCGTGTCCGCGCGGGGGGCCGGGGGCTACGAGCAGTACTTC. Protein: CASSVSARGAGGYEQYF. Full variable domain (rest looked up from reference TRBV9 and TRBJ2-7): DSGVTQTPKHLITATGQRVTLRCSPRSGDLSVYWYQQSLDQGLQFLIQYYNGEERAKGNILERFSAQQFPDLHSELNLSSLELGDSALYFCASSVSARGAGGYEQYFGPGTRLTVT.

The V gene is TRBV6-5, the J gene TRBJ2-3, with D unclear. Per germline, CDR1 MNHEY and CDR2 SVGAGI. The CDR3 spans 13 residues. Trimming took off 6 bases at V and 4 bases at J, with 11 bases between the two ends. CDR3: CASRFVRADTQYF. CDR3 nucleotide sequence: TGTGCCAGCAGGTTCGTCCGGGCAGATACGCAGTATTTT.

This chain connects TRBV7-2 to TRBJ2-7; no reliable D call. The CDR3 totals 13 residues. CDR1 is SGHTA, CDR2 FQGNSA, per germline. V lost 6 bases, J lost 3 bases, and 12 bases lay in between. The CDR3 here is CASRFRAHYEQYF. As DNA, the CDR3 is TGTGCCAGCAGGTTCCGCGCTCACTACGAGCAGTACTTC.

The rearrangement uses TRBV12-5 and TRBJ1-4; no reliable D call. Germline CDR1 LGHNT, CDR2 FRNRAP. V lost 6 bases and J lost 4, with 15 bases in between. This CDR3 spans 15 amino acids. The CDR3 bases are TGTGCTAGTGGGGAGAGTGGGTACCGTAATGAAAAACTGTTTTTT. This codes for CASGESGYRNEKLFF.

This clone was detected only a few times. The V and J genes are TRBV10-3 and TRBJ1-1; TRBD1 matches at 7 bases. The ends lost 6 bases at V and 1 base at J; junction bases unmatched: 2. Germline V CDR1 and CDR2: ENHRY, SYGVKD. The CDR3 runs to 13 residues. The CDR3 coding sequence is TGTGCCATCAGAGGGACAGCGAACACTGAAGCTTTCTTT. Its translation: CAIRGTANTEAFF.

The chain uses TRBV7-8 and TRBJ2-7; the D is unclear. This CDR3 has 14 residues. Trimming shortened V by 0 bases and J by 2 bases, and 8 bases separated the two germline ends. Germline assignment: CDR1 SGHVS and CDR2 FQNEAQ. The CDR3 loop reads CASSLAPGTYEQYF. As DNA, the CDR3 is TGTGCCAGCAGCTTAGCGCCAGGTACCTACGAGCAGTACTTC.

The genes are TRBV5-1 and TRBJ2-1; TRBD2 aligns across 12 bases. Trimming cost V 4 bases and J 3 bases; bases outside gene matches: 11. The CDR3 is made up of 18 amino acids. Germline-derived CDR1 and CDR2 are SGHRS and YFSETQ. The CDR3 here is CASSLIGLAGGGYNEQFF. CDR3 nucleotides: TGCGCCAGCAGCCTTATCGGGCTAGCGGGGGGGGGCTACAATGAGCAGTTCTTC.

V gene TRBV7-2 combines with J gene TRBJ1-4, with D uncertain. CDR1 and CDR2 from the germline V gene are SGHTA and FQGNSA. V gave up 5 bases and J gave up 5 bases, with 12 bases separating them. The CDR3 has 14 residues. As DNA, the CDR3 is TGTGCCAGCAGCGTCAACATGTTAAATGAAAAACTGTTTTTT. It is translated as CASSVNMLNEKLFF. Together with reference TRBV7-2 and TRBJ1-4, the CDR3 gives the full variable domain: GAGVSQSPSNKVTEKGKDVELRCDPISGHTALYWYRQSLGQGLEFLIYFQGNSAPDKSGLPSDRFSAERTGGSVSTLTIQRTQQEDSAVYLCASSVNMLNEKLFFGSGTQLSVL.